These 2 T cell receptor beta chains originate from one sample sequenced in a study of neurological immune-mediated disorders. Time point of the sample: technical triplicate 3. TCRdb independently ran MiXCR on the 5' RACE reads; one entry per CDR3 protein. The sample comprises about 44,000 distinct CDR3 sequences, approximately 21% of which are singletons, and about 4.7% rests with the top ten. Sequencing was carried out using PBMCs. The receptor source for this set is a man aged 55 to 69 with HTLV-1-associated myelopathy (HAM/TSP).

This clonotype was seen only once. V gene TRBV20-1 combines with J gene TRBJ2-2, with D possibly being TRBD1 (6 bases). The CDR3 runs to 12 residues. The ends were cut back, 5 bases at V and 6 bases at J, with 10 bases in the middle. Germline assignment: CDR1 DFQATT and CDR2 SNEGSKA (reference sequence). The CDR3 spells CSAEYRAGELFF. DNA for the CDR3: TGCAGTGCTGAGTACAGGGCCGGGGAGCTGTTTTTT.

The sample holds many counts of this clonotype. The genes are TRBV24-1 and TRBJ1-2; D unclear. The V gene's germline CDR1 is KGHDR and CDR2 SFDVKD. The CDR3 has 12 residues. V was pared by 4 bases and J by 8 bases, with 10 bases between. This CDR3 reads CATSDTGRGYTF. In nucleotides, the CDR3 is TGTGCCACCAGTGACACCGGACGGGGCTACACCTTC.